This TCR beta chain was recorded in a study of cytomegalovirus exposure and HLA in healthy donors. Findings of the study overall: In an earlier analysis, about 87% or about 30%: the productive usage of most TCR beta V segments. Highly shared sequence variants in one cluster were likely a sequencing artifact.

Comment on this clone: Its antigen is undetermined.

Each donor was nominally healthy when sampled (though unrecorded immune exposures were likely). PCR amplification relied on 60 Vbeta primers (plus 13 Jbeta primers). Sequenced by immunoSEQ multiplex PCR; TCRdb stores in-frame clones only, minus some. The sample has some 100,000 clones, roughly 84% seen once. Trimming took 0 bases from V and 10 from J; bases not matched to a gene: 8. This CDR3 has 16 residues. Looked up from germline, CDR1 is MGHRA and CDR2 is YSYEKL. The receptor comes from a woman aged 18-29 years in good health and CMV-seronegative. The J gene is TRBJ1-4, the V gene TRBV4-1; 10 bases fit TRBD1. Input material: PBMCs. The CDR3 here is CASSQERTGGDGKLFF. The CDR3 nucleotides read TGCGCCAGCAGCCAAGAACGGACAGGGGGAGACGGAAAACTGTTTTTT.